Listed below are T cell receptor beta chains from one sample, sequenced in a study of monozygotic twins with inflammatory bowel disease. Reprocessing the 5' RACE reads, TCRdb reports a single entry for every CDR3 protein and omits DNA. This sample's table has a few hundred thousand distinct CDR3 sequences. The sample was blood. The receptors stem from a human donor with ulcerative colitis or Crohn's disease, or a healthy co-twin of an affected twin (not recorded which). CDR3s include the opening cysteine and the closing phenylalanine or tryptophan. Fields, in order: V gene, J gene, CDR3 protein.

V gene: TRBV20-1; J gene: TRBJ2-7; CDR3 protein: CSASLLRESNEQYF
V gene: TRBV7-2; J gene: TRBJ2-3; CDR3 protein: CASSLGQLYADTQYF
V gene: TRBV5-1; J gene: TRBJ2-1; CDR3 protein: CASSKNNEQFF
V gene: TRBV7-2; J gene: TRBJ2-2; CDR3 protein: CASSPGGPGTGELFF
V gene: TRBV27; J gene: TRBJ2-7; CDR3 protein: CASSYRGQALYEQYF
V gene: TRBV5-1; J gene: TRBJ1-5; CDR3 protein: CASSLEGVEPQHF
V gene: TRBV3-1; J gene: TRBJ1-2; CDR3 protein: CASSQDLAAGGDGYTF
V gene: TRBV5-6; J gene: TRBJ2-7; CDR3 protein: CASSLVNGANSYEQYF
V gene: TRBV29-1; J gene: TRBJ2-1; CDR3 protein: CSVEGRGDYNEQFF
V gene: TRBV10-3; J gene: TRBJ2-1; CDR3 protein: CDISEKAVNEHFF
V gene: TRBV12-3/TRBV12-4; J gene: TRBJ2-1; CDR3 protein: CASSPARASYNEQFF
V gene: TRBV4-3; J gene: TRBJ1-1; CDR3 protein: CASSSNAGGPEAFF
V gene: TRBV24-1; J gene: TRBJ2-1; CDR3 protein: CATSDRTGRLSNEQFF
V gene: TRBV7-2; J gene: TRBJ2-3; CDR3 protein: CASSLREGDTQYF
V gene: TRBV18; J gene: TRBJ1-2; CDR3 protein: CASSPGFSGQGIYTF
V gene: TRBV7-3; J gene: TRBJ2-3; CDR3 protein: CASSPGTSGSFIPDTQYF
V gene: TRBV20-1; J gene: TRBJ2-5; CDR3 protein: CSASALALRAQYF
V gene: TRBV5-1; J gene: TRBJ2-5; CDR3 protein: CASSLSLAGAQETQYF
V gene: TRBV6-5; J gene: TRBJ2-5; CDR3 protein: CASSYRSGQETQYF
V gene: TRBV5-1; J gene: TRBJ2-3; CDR3 protein: CASSLGGFADTQYF
V gene: TRBV27; J gene: TRBJ2-1; CDR3 protein: CASSFEAPSSYNEQFF
V gene: TRBV5-1; J gene: TRBJ1-2; CDR3 protein: CASSLANGFYGYTF
V gene: TRBV29-1; J gene: TRBJ2-7; CDR3 protein: CSVAPVDRDNEQYF
V gene: TRBV27; J gene: TRBJ2-1; CDR3 protein: CASSLRREGLNEQFF
V gene: TRBV12-3/TRBV12-4; J gene: TRBJ1-1; CDR3 protein: CASLPVSVRAFF
V gene: TRBV28; J gene: TRBJ2-7; CDR3 protein: CASRPSTSTDLSYEQYF
V gene: TRBV28; J gene: TRBJ2-3; CDR3 protein: CASSLGGAATDTQYF
V gene: TRBV4-1; J gene: TRBJ1-5; CDR3 protein: CASSQPTRNQPQHF
V gene: TRBV6-1; J gene: TRBJ1-5; CDR3 protein: CASSPGARDRPQHF
V gene: TRBV15; J gene: TRBJ1-5; CDR3 protein: CATSRRASQPQHF
V gene: TRBV12-3/TRBV12-4; J gene: TRBJ2-3; CDR3 protein: CASSLHQNTQYF
V gene: TRBV5-5; J gene: TRBJ2-7; CDR3 protein: CASSLQGNAYEQYF
V gene: TRBV2; J gene: TRBJ2-3; CDR3 protein: CASIADGGGGPDTQYF
V gene: TRBV27; J gene: TRBJ2-1; CDR3 protein: CASSLTIYNEQFF
V gene: TRBV5-1; J gene: TRBJ2-3; CDR3 protein: CASSLTIPSTDTQYF
V gene: TRBV20-1; J gene: TRBJ2-1; CDR3 protein: CSARDPASGSAEQFF
V gene: TRBV27; J gene: TRBJ2-1; CDR3 protein: CASRRSRQLNEQFF
V gene: TRBV19; J gene: TRBJ1-2; CDR3 protein: CASGRGEYGYTF
V gene: TRBV6-4; J gene: TRBJ2-3; CDR3 protein: CASSAFGGANTQYF
V gene: TRBV10-3; J gene: TRBJ1-2; CDR3 protein: CAISGSGQGRMEGYTF
V gene: TRBV30; J gene: TRBJ2-7; CDR3 protein: CAWSLGQGNHEQYF
V gene: TRBV7-9; J gene: TRBJ1-2; CDR3 protein: CASSSGQGGVYGYTF
V gene: TRBV6-2/TRBV6-3; J gene: TRBJ2-7; CDR3 protein: CASSYRSNEQYF
V gene: TRBV28; J gene: TRBJ1-1; CDR3 protein: CASSPPGQGNTEAFF
V gene: TRBV6-1; J gene: TRBJ1-2; CDR3 protein: CASTPSDFRDRYTF
V gene: TRBV29-1; J gene: TRBJ2-5; CDR3 protein: CSVVGGWQETQYF
V gene: TRBV5-1; J gene: TRBJ2-7; CDR3 protein: CASSFYGGDEQYF
V gene: TRBV27; J gene: TRBJ1-2; CDR3 protein: CASSPITGIYGYTF
V gene: TRBV12-3/TRBV12-4; J gene: TRBJ2-4; CDR3 protein: CASSLGGGALAKNIQYF
V gene: TRBV25-1; J gene: TRBJ1-1; CDR3 protein: CASSEAGANTEAFF
V gene: TRBV20-1; J gene: TRBJ2-5; CDR3 protein: CSSIAGVRQETQYF
V gene: TRBV6-2/TRBV6-3; J gene: TRBJ1-1; CDR3 protein: CASSYEWGRDTEAFF
V gene: TRBV20-1; J gene: TRBJ2-3; CDR3 protein: CSATTSGTSGPTDTQYF
V gene: TRBV7-9; J gene: TRBJ2-5; CDR3 protein: CASSLVPGPKETQYF
V gene: TRBV4-3; J gene: TRBJ2-1; CDR3 protein: CASSQGGEGHEQFF
V gene: TRBV12-3/TRBV12-4; J gene: TRBJ1-3; CDR3 protein: CASSFSPGVSGNTIYF
V gene: TRBV5-5; J gene: TRBJ2-3; CDR3 protein: CASSFISGTSTDTQYF
V gene: TRBV3-1; J gene: TRBJ1-2; CDR3 protein: CASSQGLGDYGYTF
V gene: TRBV20-1; J gene: TRBJ1-1; CDR3 protein: CSARRDRVETEAFF
V gene: TRBV7-9; J gene: TRBJ2-1; CDR3 protein: CASLGVPIGVGGQFF